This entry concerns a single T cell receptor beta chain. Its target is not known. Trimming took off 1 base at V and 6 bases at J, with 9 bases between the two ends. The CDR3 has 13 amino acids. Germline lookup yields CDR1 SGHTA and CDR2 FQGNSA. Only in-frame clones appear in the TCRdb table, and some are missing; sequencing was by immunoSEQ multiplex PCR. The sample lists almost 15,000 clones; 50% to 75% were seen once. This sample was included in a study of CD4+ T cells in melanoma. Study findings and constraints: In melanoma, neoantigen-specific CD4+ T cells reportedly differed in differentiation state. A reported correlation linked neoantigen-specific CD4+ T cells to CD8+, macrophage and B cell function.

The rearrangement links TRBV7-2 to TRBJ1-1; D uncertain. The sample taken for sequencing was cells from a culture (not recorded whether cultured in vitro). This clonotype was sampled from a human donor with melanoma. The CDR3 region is CASSLVAGAEAFF. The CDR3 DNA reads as TGTGCCAGCAGCTTAGTAGCCGGGGCTGAAGCTTTCTTT.